The TCR beta chain under discussion was sequenced for a study of tumor and adjacent non-tumor tissue in lung cancer. This clonotype was picked up a small number of times. One junction end disagrees with the germline gene, perhaps due to a read error. The template was RNA from unsorted bulk tissue. This non-tumor lung sample came from over 3 cm beyond the tumor edge. This CDR3 spans 13 amino acids. Germline V lookup: CDR1 SGHAT, CDR2 FQNNGV. TCRbeta libraries were built with three rounds of nested PCR, modified from ARM-PCR. Each CDR3 protein gets one entry after TCRdb re-called the multiplex PCR reads with MiXCR. The profile shows 60,000 to 65,000 distinct CDR3 sequences, around two thirds of them singletons.

Sequenced input: distant non-tumor lung tissue. The receptor was derived from a man between 65 and 79 years old with non-small cell lung cancer. The chain has TRBV11-2 and TRBJ1-1; 7 bases map to TRBD1. CDR3 DNA sequence: TGTGCCAGCAGCATGACAGGGCGTACTGAAGCTTTCTTC. Its translation: CASSMTGRTEAFF.